The 20 T cell receptor beta chains listed next were all sequenced from one sample in a study of T cells expressing NK-cell markers. TCRdb reworked the 5' RACE reads into one entry per CDR3 protein, no DNA. This repertoire includes 130,000 to 150,000 distinct CDR3 sequences. The specimen sequenced was blood T cells: a sorted CD56 or NKG2C T cell subset, CD4+ or CD8+ T cells, or bulk PBMC T cells (not recorded which). The receptors derive from a young man in good health.

The rearrangement links TRBV24-1 to TRBJ2-3; TCRdb reports TRBD1, a call that lacks DNA to check it against. CDR1 is KGHDR, CDR2 SFDVKD, per germline. The CDR3 consists of 16 residues. The CDR3 sequence: CATSEPPGAGTDTQYF.

The genes are TRBV2 and TRBJ2-1; TCRdb's D call, TRBD1, is unchecked because there is no DNA. The CDR3 totals 17 residues. Germline V gene data show CDR1 as SNHLY and CDR2 as FYNNEI. The CDR3 loop is CASSGDPTGTAINEQFF.

The V gene is TRBV29-1, the J gene TRBJ2-5; absent DNA, TCRdb's TRBD1 call cannot be checked. CDR1 is SQVTM, CDR2 ANQGSEA, per germline. This CDR3 spans 14 amino acids. CDR3 region: CSVVSQGSQETQYF.

This chain uses TRBV19 with TRBJ1-2; TCRdb's D gene call, TRBD1, goes unchecked for lack of DNA. The CDR3 contains 14 residues. Germline V gives CDR1 LNHDA, CDR2 SQIVND (reference sequence). This CDR3 is CASSPWDRGYGYTF.

The chain joins TRBV7-2 to TRBJ2-2; there is no DNA to check the TCRdb D call of TRBD2. Germline V gives CDR1 SGHTA, CDR2 FQGNSA. The CDR3 extends over 17 amino acids. CDR3 residues: CASSPLGLAANTGELFF. Full variable domain (missing parts from reference TRBV7-2 and TRBJ2-2): GAGVSQSPSNKVTEKGKDVELRCDPISGHTALYWYRQSLGQGLEFLIYFQGNSAPDKSGLPSDRFSAERTGGSVSTLTIQRTQQEDSAVYLCASSPLGLAANTGELFFGEGSRLTVL.

The CDR3 protein is CSAISRLAGLYEQYF. The chain couples TRBV20-1 to TRBJ2-7; TCRdb gives TRBD2 as the D gene, but with no DNA this cannot be confirmed. This CDR3 spans 15 amino acids. Germline V gene data show CDR1 as DFQATT and CDR2 as SNEGSKA (reference sequence).

J is TRBJ2-7 and V is TRBV7-9; without DNA, the TCRdb call of TRBD1 cannot be checked. Germline V gene sequence: CDR1 SEHNR, CDR2 FQNEAQ (reference sequence). The CDR3 extends over 14 amino acids. CDR3 protein: CASSFNRGPYEQYF.

The V gene is TRBV9, the J gene TRBJ1-1. CDR3 length: 13 amino acids. CDR1 and CDR2 from the germline V gene are SGDLS and YYNGEE. The CDR3: CASSVDRNTEAFF.

CDR3 loop: CAWSVDPAGGRTDTQYF. The chain carries TRBV30 and TRBJ2-3; without DNA, the TCRdb call of TRBD1 cannot be checked. CDR1 and CDR2 (germline): GTSNPN, SVGIG (reference sequence). This CDR3 has 17 residues. Drawing the rest from reference TRBV30 and TRBJ2-3, the complete variable domain is SQTIHQWPATLVQPVGSPLSLECTVEGTSNPNLYWYRQAAGRGLQLLFYSVGIGQISSEVPQNLSASRPQDRQFILSSKKLLLSDSGFYLCAWSVDPAGGRTDTQYFGPGTRLTVL.

The V gene is TRBV5-1, the J gene TRBJ1-3. CDR3 length equals 13 residues. Per the germline V gene, CDR1 is SGHRS and CDR2 is YFSETQ. CDR3: CASSWESGNTIYF.

V and J are TRBV23-1 and TRBJ2-7; as DNA is missing, the TRBD2 call by TCRdb cannot be tested. TRBV23-1 is noted as an ORF with a role that remains uncertain. The CDR3 spans 15 residues. The CDR3 loop reads CASSQISSEGYEQYF.

This chain joins TRBV5-4 and TRBJ2-1; the TCRdb D gene call, TRBD1, has no DNA to confirm it. Germline V lookup: CDR1 SGHNT, CDR2 YYREEE (reference sequence). CDR3 length: 14 amino acids. The CDR3 loop is CASSLWTGYNEQFF.

The chain has TRBV6-1 and TRBJ1-1; the TCRdb call, TRBD1, lacks DNA for checking. Germline values: CDR1 MNHNS, CDR2 SASEGT. The CDR3 spans 14 residues. CDR3 residues: CASSPTGEFFEAFF.

The rearrangement links TRBV11-1 to TRBJ2-1. CDR1 is SGHAT and CDR2 is FQDESV in the germline V gene (reference sequence). This CDR3 has 14 residues. CDR3 region: CASSHSGAYNEQFF.

V usage is TRBV24-1 and J usage is TRBJ2-5; the D call of TRBD1 rests on TCRdb alone, since no DNA is present to check it. This CDR3 has 11 amino acids. CDR1 and CDR2 (germline): KGHDR, SFDVKD. The CDR3 loop is CATWDGETQYF.

The V gene is TRBV9, the J gene TRBJ2-3; TCRdb outputs TRBD2, but without DNA this stays unchecked. The CDR3 length is 16 residues. The V gene's germline CDR1 is SGDLS and CDR2 YYNGEE. The CDR3 sequence is CASSGAEGEFTDTQYF.

The V gene is TRBV28, the J gene TRBJ1-2; TCRdb designates TRBD1, a call that cannot be tested without DNA. CDR1 and CDR2 (germline): MDHEN, SYDVKM. CDR3 length: 14 amino acids. The CDR3 spells CASSLDRFLDGYTF.

This sequence joins TRBV11-2 and TRBJ1-2; TCRdb outputs TRBD1, but without DNA this stays unchecked. This CDR3 has 15 residues. The germline V gene encodes CDR1 SGHAT and CDR2 FQNNGV. The CDR3 here is CASSSGRWDTDGYTF.

The V gene is TRBV2, the J gene TRBJ2-7. Germline-derived CDR1 and CDR2 are SNHLY and FYNNEI. This CDR3 is built from 12 residues. CDR3 protein: CASSAVYGEQYF.

The chain couples TRBV28 to TRBJ2-5; TCRdb indicates TRBD2, and absent DNA this call remains unverified. Germline CDR1 and CDR2: MDHEN and SYDVKM. The CDR3 has 15 residues. The CDR3 is CASTSGWGVQETQYF.